The 32 T cell receptor beta chains in this list originate from one sample, sequenced in a study of T-cell reconstitution after alpha-beta-depleted transplantation in children. Library preparation (for TCRbeta) was performed with unique molecular identifiers. TCRdb analysed the PCR reads with MiXCR anew, one entry per CDR3 protein. The data hold about 980,000 distinct CDR3 sequences, with under 30% observed a single time. The specimen comprised PBMCs, mostly from graft donor cells, sampled 360 days after TCRalphabeta/CD19-depleted stem cell transplant. The receptors here all came from a boy in the first two years of life who had a stem cell transplant for SCID, so the T cells may come from the graft donor.

This clonotype was detected only a few times. The chain links TRBV11-2 to TRBJ2-5; 14 bases are a match to TRBD2. Looked up from germline, CDR1 is SGHAT and CDR2 is FQNNGV. After removal of 5 bases from V and 7 bases from J, the junction contained 9 bases not matched to a gene. CDR3 length: 16 residues. Here the CDR3 reads CASSARLAGGQGTQYF. CDR3 nucleotides: TGTGCCAGCAGCGCCAGACTAGCGGGGGGGCAGGGGACCCAGTACTTC.

This clonotype has a handful of counts. The DNA for the CDR3 is TGTGCCAGCAGCTTAGTTCGAGGACTATCGAGTGAGCAGTTCTTC. Amino acids: CASSLVRGLSSEQFF. The chain is built from TRBV11-2 and TRBJ2-1, with D tentatively TRBD2 (6 bases). The V gene's germline CDR1 is SGHAT and CDR2 FQNNGV. The CDR3 runs to 15 residues. The V gene lost 1 base and the J gene lost 9 bases, with 16 bases spanning the gap.

This clonotype has more than one count but fewer than ten. The V call is TRBV9, the J call TRBJ2-5, with a possible D match to TRBD2 (6 bases). The CDR3 is 15 residues long. V lost 3 bases and J lost 1, with 13 bases in between. CDR1 is SGDLS, CDR2 YYNGEE, per germline. The DNA of the CDR3 is TGTGCCAGCAGCGCGCACGGGGGTCTCCAAGAGACCCAGTACTTC. It specifies CASSAHGGLQETQYF.

The genes are TRBV2 and TRBJ2-3; no clear D. The ends were cut back, 0 bases at V and 4 bases at J, with 8 bases in the middle. Germline V gene lookup returns CDR1 SNHLY and CDR2 FYNNEI. The CDR3 contains 14 residues. DNA of the CDR3: TGTGCCAGCAGTGAAGCGGGGTTCCCAGATACGCAGTATTTT. It translates to CASSEAGFPDTQYF.

The chain uses TRBV20-1 and TRBJ1-6; tentatively, D is TRBD1 (5 bases). Germline CDR1 DFQATT, CDR2 SNEGSKA (reference sequence). This CDR3 has 14 residues. Trimming stripped 6 bases from V and 6 bases from J, with 15 bases between. This CDR3 reads CSAGVGHTNSPLHF. The DNA for the CDR3 is TGCAGTGCCGGGGTTGGACATACTAATTCACCCCTCCACTTT.

This chain links TRBV18 with TRBJ2-1; either TRBD1 or TRBD2 may fit D (5 bases each). CDR1 KGHSH and CDR2 LQKENI come from the germline V gene. The CDR3 is 15 amino acids. Trimming pared 2 bases from V and 4 bases from J, leaving 12 bases between. The CDR3 loop is CASSPGDSGYNEQFF. The CDR3 nucleotides are TGTGCCAGCTCACCAGGAGACAGCGGATACAATGAGCAGTTCTTC.

The genes are TRBV30 and TRBJ1-6; D gene unclear. CDR3 size: 18 residues. Trimming cost V 3 bases and J 7 bases, with 25 bases left between them. CDR1 and CDR2 from the germline V gene are GTSNPN and SVGIG (reference sequence). The DNA of the CDR3 is TGTGCCTGGAGCGAAACGCCGTTGGACGGCTGGGAAAATTCACCCCTCCACTTT. Its protein product is CAWSETPLDGWENSPLHF.

The rearrangement joins TRBV20-1 to TRBJ2-1; 8 positions agree with TRBD1. Germline V CDR1 and CDR2: DFQATT, SNEGSKA (reference sequence). Trimming at V came to 4 bases and at J to 9 bases, leaving 11 bases not matched to a gene. This CDR3 contains 14 residues. The CDR3 here is CSAKLRDRFTEQFF. As DNA, the CDR3 is TGCAGTGCTAAACTCCGGGACAGGTTTACTGAGCAGTTCTTC.

The chain links TRBV5-1 to TRBJ2-1, with 9 bases that match TRBD2. CDR3 length: 16 residues. Germline assignment: CDR1 SGHRS and CDR2 YFSETQ. V was clipped by 0 bases and J by 8 bases; unmatched bases: 9. The CDR3 coding sequence is TGCGCCAGCAGCTTGGAGGGACTAGCAATCCTGGATGAGCAGTTCTTC. Its protein is CASSLEGLAILDEQFF.

This clonotype has only a few counts. The chain links TRBV5-1 to TRBJ1-1; D call uncertain. CDR3 length: 12 amino acids. V was trimmed by 6 bases and J by 4 bases, leaving 10 bases between them. Germline CDR1 SGHRS, CDR2 YFSETQ. This CDR3 reads CASTNLGTEAFF. CDR3 sequence (DNA): TGCGCCAGCACTAACCTCGGCACTGAAGCTTTCTTT. Supplemented by reference TRBV5-1 and TRBJ1-1, the full variable domain reads KAGVTQTPRYLIKTRGQQVTLSCSPISGHRSVSWYQQTPGQGLQFLFEYFSETQRNKGNFPGRFSGRQFSNSRSEMNVSTLELGDSALYLCASTNLGTEAFFGQGTRLTVV.

A few counts support this clonotype. The rearrangement uses TRBV20-1 and TRBJ2-7; perhaps TRBD1 as D (6 bases). Germline V gene sequence: CDR1 DFQATT, CDR2 SNEGSKA (reference sequence). This CDR3 comprises 15 residues. Between the trimmed V and J ends, which lost 1 base and 5 bases, there was a span of 18 bases. The CDR3 is CSARGAGTLENEQYF. In DNA, the CDR3 is TGCAGTGCTAGAGGGGCCGGGACACTAGAAAACGAGCAGTACTTC.

This clonotype was recorded many times. The V gene is TRBV5-1, the J gene TRBJ2-7; D is undetermined. Germline values: CDR1 SGHRS, CDR2 YFSETQ. V shed 0 bases and J shed 3 bases, with 10 bases lying between them. The CDR3 has 14 amino acids. The CDR3 DNA follows: TGCGCCAGCAGCTTGGATGCCAGAGACTACGAGCAGTACTTC. Its protein product is CASSLDARDYEQYF.

This clonotype was found a few times. The rearrangement uses TRBV10-3 and TRBJ2-3; the D gene is possibly TRBD1 (6 bases). The CDR3 is made up of 18 amino acids. With 0 bases removed from V and 2 bases from J, the gap between germline ends came to 18 bases. Germline CDR1 ENHRY, CDR2 SYGVKD. The CDR3 nucleotides are TGTGCCATCAGTGAGTCCAGGGGTCCCGCCCGTTACACAGATACGCAGTATTTT. Translated: CAISESRGPARYTDTQYF.

The chain couples TRBV30 to TRBJ2-5; the match to TRBD2 covers 7 bases. Germline CDR1 reads GTSNPN; CDR2 reads SVGIG (reference sequence). CDR3 length: 12 amino acids. Trimming cost V 1 base and J 4 bases; bases outside gene matches: 0. CDR3 sequence reads: CAWSGGGETQYF. CDR3 nucleotide sequence: TGTGCCTGGAGTGGCGGGGGAGAGACCCAGTACTTC. Complete variable domain (other parts from reference TRBV30 and TRBJ2-5): SQTIHQWPATLVQPVGSPLSLECTVEGTSNPNLYWYRQAAGRGLQLLFYSVGIGQISSEVPQNLSASRPQDRQFILSSKKLLLSDSGFYLCAWSGGGETQYFGPGTRLLVL.

The J gene is TRBJ1-1, the V gene TRBV6-5; D is uncertain. Germline CDR1 is MNHEY and CDR2 is SVGAGI. V was pared by 2 bases and J by 1 base, with 8 bases between. The CDR3 has 14 amino acids. Here the CDR3 reads CASSYRPRNTEAFF. The CDR3 coding sequence is TGTGCCAGCAGTTACAGGCCAAGGAACACTGAAGCTTTCTTT.

This clonotype was counted ten times or more. V gene TRBV5-1 combines with J gene TRBJ2-2; either TRBD1 or TRBD2 may fit D (5 bases each). The CDR3 length is 14 residues. Trimming removed 4 bases at V and 7 bases at J, with 14 bases between. CDR1 SGHRS and CDR2 YFSETQ come from the germline V gene. The CDR3 loop is CASSLPMGVGELFF. CDR3 DNA: TGCGCCAGCAGCCTGCCGATGGGGGTCGGGGAGCTGTTTTTT. Based on the CDR3 plus reference TRBV5-1 and TRBJ2-2, the full variable domain is KAGVTQTPRYLIKTRGQQVTLSCSPISGHRSVSWYQQTPGQGLQFLFEYFSETQRNKGNFPGRFSGRQFSNSRSEMNVSTLELGDSALYLCASSLPMGVGELFFGEGSRLTVL.

This chain uses TRBV5-1 with TRBJ2-1; 11 nucleotides line up with TRBD2. Germline loops: CDR1 SGHRS, CDR2 YFSETQ. J was trimmed by 4 bases and V by 0 bases; bases with no gene match: 9. The CDR3 is made up of 18 amino acids. As DNA, the CDR3 is TGCGCCAGCAGCTTGGTCCCCTTCGGACTAGCGGGTTACAATGAGCAGTTCTTC. Translation: CASSLVPFGLAGYNEQFF.

The gene calls are TRBV5-1 and TRBJ2-4; D is unclear. V lost 0 bases and J lost 7, with 8 bases in between. This CDR3 spans 13 amino acids. The V gene's germline CDR1 is SGHRS and CDR2 YFSETQ. CDR3 DNA sequence: TGCGCCAGCAGCTTGGACTCCCGGAACATTCAGTACTTC. Translation gives CASSLDSRNIQYF. The variable domain in full, completed from reference TRBV5-1 and TRBJ2-4, reads KAGVTQTPRYLIKTRGQQVTLSCSPISGHRSVSWYQQTPGQGLQFLFEYFSETQRNKGNFPGRFSGRQFSNSRSEMNVSTLELGDSALYLCASSLDSRNIQYFGAGTRLSVL.

This clonotype was seen a handful of times. The chain is built from TRBV2 and TRBJ2-7, with 10 bases identical to TRBD1. V dropped 7 bases and J dropped 3; count of bases not matched to a gene: 6. There are 14 residues in the CDR3. Germline CDR1 and CDR2: SNHLY and FYNNEI. CDR3 in amino acids: CASMRTGGNYEQYF. CDR3 coding DNA: TGTGCCAGCATGAGGACAGGGGGAAACTACGAGCAGTACTTC.

The V call is TRBV4-2, the J call TRBJ2-1; tentatively, D is TRBD2 (5 bases). The CDR3 is 15 amino acids. The V end was cut by 0 bases, the J end by 5 bases, with 11 bases between. From germline, CDR1 is LGHNA and CDR2 YNFKEQ. The CDR3 DNA sequence: TGTGCCAGCAGCCAAGAGAGGGCGGAGGACAATGAGCAGTTCTTC. It is translated as CASSQERAEDNEQFF.

This clonotype occurred a few times. The chain recombines TRBV15 with TRBJ2-3; 11 bases map to TRBD2. This CDR3 has 16 amino acids. Germline V gene data show CDR1 as LNHNV and CDR2 as YYDKDF (reference sequence). Trimming cost V 3 bases and J 5 bases; bases outside gene matches: 7. CDR3 bases: TGTGCCACCAGCAGCGTACTAGCGGGGGATCGAGATACGCAGTATTTT. It translates to CATSSVLAGDRDTQYF.

The V gene is TRBV9, the J gene TRBJ1-1, with 8 bases that match TRBD1. Germline assignment: CDR1 SGDLS and CDR2 YYNGEE. The CDR3 is 13 amino acids. V shed 3 bases and J 8 bases; nucleotides not matched to a gene: 6. CDR3 sequence (DNA): TGTGCCAGCAGCGGGGGACAGGACAGAGAAGCTTTCTTT. This gives the protein CASSGGQDREAFF.

Here the CDR3 DNA reads TGCGCCAGCAGTCCCAGGGGGCGCGTCGACTATGGCTACACCTTC. This gives the protein CASSPRGRVDYGYTF. The chain links TRBV5-1 to TRBJ1-2; TRBD1 agrees at 8 bases. The CDR3 extends over 15 amino acids. V lost 5 bases and J lost 3; bases outside the gene matches: 9. The germline V gene encodes CDR1 SGHRS and CDR2 YFSETQ.

The rearrangement uses TRBV10-3 and TRBJ1-1; no definite D call. The V and J ends lost 6 bases and 2 bases respectively, with 16 bases between them. The CDR3 loop spans 15 amino acids. In germline, CDR1 is ENHRY, CDR2 SYGVKD. CDR3 residues: CAIRDPPRNNTEAFF. CDR3 nucleotides: TGTGCCATCAGGGACCCGCCGAGGAATAACACTGAAGCTTTCTTT.

The chain combines TRBV4-3 with TRBJ2-1; 7 bases map to TRBD1. From germline, CDR1 is LGHNA and CDR2 YSLEER. This CDR3 spans 14 amino acids. J gave up 7 bases and V 4 bases, and 7 bases lay outside the gene matches. CDR3 in amino acids: CASSPLGTANEQFF. The CDR3 DNA reads TGCGCCAGCAGCCCACTAGGGACAGCAAATGAGCAGTTCTTC.

This clonotype was seen only a few times. The genes are TRBV7-2 and TRBJ2-1, with D perhaps matching TRBD1 (7 bases). Trimming stripped 5 bases from V and 7 bases from J, with 15 bases between. Germline-derived CDR1 and CDR2 are SGHTA and FQGNSA. This CDR3 region has 14 residues. The CDR3 DNA sequence: TGTGCCAGCAGCCTAAGGACAGGAGGGAATGAGCAGTTCTTC. This sequence encodes CASSLRTGGNEQFF.

The chain couples TRBV11-1 to TRBJ2-1, with D perhaps matching TRBD2 (5 bases). CDR3 length: 15 amino acids. With 7 bases removed from V and 1 base from J, the gap between germline ends came to 14 bases. In germline, CDR1 is SGHAT, CDR2 FQDESV (reference sequence). The CDR3 reads CASTEGLASYNEQFF. The DNA for the CDR3 is TGTGCCAGCACCGAAGGTTTAGCGTCCTACAATGAGCAGTTCTTC.

This chain uses TRBV11-1 with TRBJ2-7; D uncertain. Germline CDR1 SGHAT, CDR2 FQDESV (reference sequence). The CDR3 loop spans 15 amino acids. V dropped 0 bases and J dropped 8 bases, with 17 bases sitting between them. CDR3 sequence (DNA): TGTGCCAGCAGCTTAGCGATTACCGACGCTTCGCAGCAGTACTTC. Translated: CASSLAITDASQQYF.

The J gene is TRBJ2-1, the V gene TRBV4-3; 12 nucleotides match TRBD1. Germline CDR1 is LGHNA and CDR2 is YSLEER. The CDR3 spans 16 residues. V was clipped by 4 bases and J by 2 bases; unmatched bases: 3. The DNA for the CDR3 is TGCGCCAGCAGCCCCCGGGACAGGGGGCCCTACAATGAGCAGTTCTTC. Its translation is CASSPRDRGPYNEQFF.

Comments on this clonotype: It is likely a read error, because the conserved phenylalanine at the end of the CDR3 is missing. The chain couples TRBV6-5 to TRBJ2-1; the D is unclear. Germline assignment: CDR1 MNHEY and CDR2 SVGAGI. The CDR3 consists of 12 residues. The ends were cut back, 5 bases at V and 4 bases at J, with 6 bases in the middle. CDR3 sequence: CASSERYNEQFY. The CDR3 DNA reads as TGTGCCAGCAGTGAGAGGTACAATGAGCAGTTCTAC.

This clonotype showed up just a few times. CDR3 DNA: TGTGCCAGCAGCCAGCGGGGAATAGCGTACTTC. The encoded protein is CASSQRGIAYF. This chain links TRBV3-1 with TRBJ2-7, with D maybe TRBD2 (6 bases). CDR3 size: 11 residues. Germline CDR1 and CDR2: LGHDT and YNNKEL (reference sequence). Trimming cost V 3 bases and J 12 bases, with 12 bases left between them.

This clonotype came up once. Here the CDR3 DNA reads TGTGCCAGCAGACGGGGACTGCCCGGGGAGACCCAGTACTTC. It codes for CASRRGLPGETQYF. The chain combines TRBV28 with TRBJ2-5, with TRBD2 as a possible D gene (6 bases). The CDR3 has 14 amino acids. V was cut by 6 bases and J by 5 bases, with 16 bases left in between. The germline V gene has CDR1 MDHEN and CDR2 SYDVKM.